The 27 T cell receptor beta chains presented below share a single source sample, sequenced in a study of T cells in Graves' hyperthyroidism and ophthalmopathy. RNA transcripts provided the source from which TCR beta CDR3 regions were amplified. An initial round of RT-PCR targeting the TCR CDR3 relied on the HTBI primer set. Each CDR3 protein gets one entry after TCRdb re-called the multiplex PCR reads with MiXCR. This sample has about 350,000 distinct CDR3 sequences, with approximately 13% found just once. Sequenced material: blood. The receptors originated from a woman aged 25 to 39 with Graves' hyperthyroidism.

This clonotype has a count of ten or more. The rearrangement links TRBV28 to TRBJ2-1; 9 bases are shared with TRBD1. The CDR3 totals 19 residues. Looked up from germline, CDR1 is MDHEN and CDR2 is SYDVKM. J gave up 7 bases and V 5 bases, and 21 bases lay outside the gene matches. CDR3 sequence: CASSHPGQGLNWFLNEQFF. CDR3 coding DNA: TGTGCCAGCAGTCATCCGGGACAGGGTCTAAATTGGTTTTTGAATGAGCAGTTCTTC.

This clonotype appeared many times. The rearrangement uses TRBV28 and TRBJ1-2; D gene uncertain. Germline loops: CDR1 MDHEN, CDR2 SYDVKM. V shed 2 bases and J shed 8 bases, with 12 bases lying between them. This CDR3 contains 13 residues. The CDR3 nucleotides read TGTGCCAGCAGTTTACGGCCGGACCGCGGCTACACCTTC. This translates into CASSLRPDRGYTF.

There are many counts of this clonotype. This chain connects TRBV6-1 to TRBJ2-5; 7 nucleotides agree with TRBD2. J lost 3 bases, V lost 7 bases, and 17 bases had no gene match. Germline V CDR1 and CDR2: MNHNS, SASEGT. The CDR3 sequence is 17 residues long. The CDR3 spells CASNKAGFPGGKETQYF. For the CDR3, the DNA is TGTGCCAGCAACAAGGCAGGTTTCCCGGGGGGAAAAGAGACCCAGTACTTC.

The chain links TRBV27 to TRBJ2-7, with a weak D call TRBD1 (6 bases). V was trimmed by 6 bases and J by 2 bases, leaving 11 bases between them. CDR3 length: 13 amino acids. Germline V gene lookup returns CDR1 MNHEY and CDR2 SMNVEV (reference sequence). CDR3 coding DNA: TGTGCCAGCAGAAGGGACAACGCCTACGAGCAGTACTTC. This sequence encodes CASRRDNAYEQYF.

V and J are TRBV6-2 or TRBV6-3 and TRBJ2-3; D gene unclear. Germline V gene data show CDR1 as MNHEY and CDR2 as SVGEGT. The ends were cut back, 7 bases at V and 3 bases at J, with 14 bases in the middle. The CDR3 is 14 amino acids. The CDR3 DNA sequence: TGTGCCAGCATGGGTTCCGTCTTGACAGATACGCAGTATTTT. Residues: CASMGSVLTDTQYF.

A few counts support this clonotype. This chain joins TRBV9 and TRBJ1-1; weak D call: TRBD1 (5 bases). V was trimmed by 4 bases and J by 5 bases, leaving 18 bases between them. The CDR3 contains 15 residues. Germline V gene sequence: CDR1 SGDLS, CDR2 YYNGEE. The CDR3 sequence: CASSPNLQGPTEAFF. The CDR3, as DNA: TGTGCCAGCAGCCCAAATCTCCAGGGACCAACTGAAGCTTTCTTT.

This clonotype was recorded at least ten times. The V call is TRBV27, the J call TRBJ1-5; TRBD1 is a possible D gene (5 bases). CDR1 is MNHEY, CDR2 SMNVEV, per germline (reference sequence). This CDR3 spans 15 amino acids. Trimming took 2 bases from V and 1 from J, leaving 9 bases between them. This CDR3 is CASSLTRTSNQPQHF. The DNA of the CDR3 is TGTGCCAGCAGTTTAACCAGGACAAGCAATCAGCCCCAGCATTTT.

Many counts were recorded for this clonotype. This chain links TRBV12-3 or TRBV12-4 with TRBJ1-2, with 9 bases identical to TRBD1. The CDR3 length is 15 residues. V was pared by 5 bases and J by 8 bases, with 12 bases of the junction left unmatched. The CDR3 loop reads CASSPLRGQGRGYTF. In DNA, the CDR3 is TGTGCCAGCAGTCCTCTGAGGGGACAGGGTAGGGGCTACACCTTC.

The chain recombines TRBV27 with TRBJ1-1; D gene uncertain. This CDR3 has 13 amino acids. Germline V gene data show CDR1 as MNHEY and CDR2 as SMNVEV (reference sequence). V was trimmed by 1 base and J by 1 base, leaving 4 bases between them. CDR3 in amino acids: CASSLFWNTEAFF. The CDR3 DNA sequence: TGTGCCAGCAGTTTATTTTGGAACACTGAAGCTTTCTTT.

This clonotype was detected many times. This sequence joins TRBV30 and TRBJ1-1; TRBD1 agrees at 7 bases. The CDR3 contains 11 residues. Trimming removed 5 bases from V and 7 bases from J; junction bases left unmatched: 4. In germline, CDR1 is GTSNPN, CDR2 SVGIG (reference sequence). The CDR3 sequence: CAWGDSREAFF. CDR3 bases: TGTGCCTGGGGGGACAGCCGTGAAGCTTTCTTT. The variable domain in full, completed from reference TRBV30 and TRBJ1-1, reads SQTIHQWPATLVQPVGSPLSLECTVEGTSNPNLYWYRQAAGRGLQLLFYSVGIGQISSEVPQNLSASRPQDRQFILSSKKLLLSDSGFYLCAWGDSREAFFGQGTRLTVV.

This clonotype appeared a few times. The chain links TRBV29-1 to TRBJ1-1, with D uncertain. Trimming took 3 bases from V and 1 from J, leaving 12 bases between them. The CDR3 runs to 14 residues. Germline assignment: CDR1 SQVTM and CDR2 ANQGSEA. The CDR3 loop is CSVEEATQNTEAFF. CDR3 nucleotides: TGCAGCGTTGAGGAGGCCACACAGAACACTGAAGCTTTCTTT.

This rearrangement joins TRBV29-1 to TRBJ2-2, with D unclear. With 0 bases removed from V and 7 bases from J, the gap between germline ends came to 6 bases. Germline loops: CDR1 SQVTM, CDR2 ANQGSEA. The CDR3 runs to 12 residues. The CDR3 DNA is TGCAGCGTTGAAGAGATGGGCGGGGAGCTGTTTTTT. The encoded protein is CSVEEMGGELFF.

This clonotype has more than one count but fewer than ten. The rearrangement links TRBV12-3 or TRBV12-4 to TRBJ2-1; 10 bases align to TRBD2. The ends lost 1 base at V and 7 bases at J; junction bases unmatched: 4. The CDR3 has 15 residues. The CDR3 loop reads CASSLVGTSANEQFF. In DNA, the CDR3 is TGTGCCAGCAGTTTAGTCGGGACTAGCGCAAATGAGCAGTTCTTC.

As concerns this clonotype: This clone may be a read error of a much larger clone one base away. The CDR3 DNA follows: TGTGCCAGCGGCTTACACCCCGGCAGCCGAGGCGAGACCCAGTACTTC. Protein sequence: CASGLHPGSRGETQYF. The V call is TRBV7-2, the J call TRBJ2-5; no reliable D call. This CDR3 comprises 16 residues. Germline V gene sequence: CDR1 SGHTA, CDR2 FQGNSA.

The table lists this clonotype with many counts. The chain joins TRBV27 to TRBJ1-1; maybe TRBD1 (6 bases). V was trimmed by 5 bases and J by 10 bases, leaving 17 bases between them. This CDR3 region has 13 residues. The V gene's germline CDR1 is MNHEY and CDR2 SMNVEV (reference sequence). The CDR3 coding sequence is TGTGCCAGCAGTAGTTACAGGGAAGTAGGAGCTTTCTTT. Translating it yields CASSSYREVGAFF.

This clonotype came up many times. The rearrangement joins TRBV11-3 to TRBJ1-2, with 7 bases fitting TRBD1. Trimming removed 0 bases from V and 5 bases from J; junction bases left unmatched: 3. Germline V gene sequence: CDR1 SGHNT, CDR2 YENEEA. The CDR3 spans 14 residues. CDR3 DNA: TGTGCCAGCAGCTTAGACCCGACAGGGTATGGCTACACCTTC. Encoded protein: CASSLDPTGYGYTF.

Many counts were recorded for this clonotype. The gene calls are TRBV20-1 and TRBJ2-3; TRBD2 agrees at 13 bases. Trimming took 6 bases from V and 0 from J; bases not matched to a gene: 9. This CDR3 region has 17 residues. Germline CDR1 and CDR2: DFQATT and SNEGSKA (reference sequence). The DNA of the CDR3 is TGCAGTGCCAACGGACTAGCGGGAGTGGGGAGCACAGATACGCAGTATTTT. Its translation is CSANGLAGVGSTDTQYF.

The chain employs TRBV20-1 and TRBJ1-2, with D uncertain. Germline-derived CDR1 and CDR2 are DFQATT and SNEGSKA (reference sequence). The CDR3 is 12 amino acids. Trimming took 5 bases from V and 5 from J, leaving 12 bases between them. The CDR3 bases are TGCAGTGCTGATAAGGACGGATATGGCTACACCTTC. This gives the protein CSADKDGYGYTF.

This chain links TRBV20-1 with TRBJ1-6, with TRBD1 identical over 9 bases. V was pared by 2 bases and J by 8 bases, with 7 bases of the junction left unmatched. Germline CDR1 is DFQATT and CDR2 is SNEGSKA (reference sequence). The CDR3 length is 15 residues. The CDR3 loop reads CSARPRTGVYSPLHF. The CDR3 nucleotides are TGCAGTGCTAGACCTCGGACAGGGGTGTATTCACCCCTCCACTTT.

This chain links TRBV4-3 with TRBJ1-2, with TRBD1 identical over 8 bases. The CDR3 runs to 16 residues. With 4 bases clipped from V and 7 bases from J, the junction kept 14 bases outside the gene matches. CDR1 is LGHNA and CDR2 is YSLEER in the germline V gene. CDR3 region: CASSPRTGGAYGGYTF. The CDR3 DNA sequence: TGCGCCAGCAGCCCTCGAACAGGGGGAGCATATGGTGGCTACACCTTC.

This clonotype turned up a few times. This rearrangement joins TRBV15 to TRBJ2-2; D may be TRBD1 or TRBD2 (5 bases each). Germline V lookup: CDR1 LNHNV, CDR2 YYDKDF (reference sequence). This CDR3 contains 14 residues. Trimming pared 8 bases from V and 5 bases from J, leaving 15 bases between. The CDR3 bases are TGTGCCACCGGGGACGGGGTGTCGACCGGGGAGCTGTTTTTT. It specifies CATGDGVSTGELFF. Full variable domain (missing parts from reference TRBV15 and TRBJ2-2): DAMVIQNPRYQVTQFGKPVTLSCSQTLNHNVMYWYQQKSSQAPKLLFHYYDKDFNNEADTPDNFQSRRPNTSFCFLDIRSPGLGDTAMYLCATGDGVSTGELFFGEGSRLTVL.

The chain links TRBV20-1 to TRBJ1-5; D is possibly TRBD1 (6 bases). V lost 2 bases and J 4 bases, leaving 18 bases between the germline ends. This CDR3 is 16 amino acids long. From germline, CDR1 is DFQATT and CDR2 SNEGSKA (reference sequence). The CDR3 nucleotides read TGCAGTGCTAGAAGGGGGGGTGCGGAAGGGAATCAGCCCCAGCATTTT. Translation gives CSARRGGAEGNQPQHF.

This clonotype has at least ten counts. V usage is TRBV11-2 and J usage is TRBJ2-1; 16 bases are a match to TRBD2. From germline, CDR1 is SGHAT and CDR2 FQNNGV. V dropped 5 bases and J dropped 9; count of bases not matched to a gene: 10. The CDR3 runs to 17 residues. CDR3 nucleotides: TGTGCCAGCAGCCCTGCTCCCGGGACTAGCGGGAGGGGTGAGCAGTTCTTC. Protein: CASSPAPGTSGRGEQFF.

This clonotype turned up a few times. CDR3 DNA sequence: TGTGCCAGCAGTCCCCGTCGCGGGGTAACCGGGGAGCTGTTTTTT. Amino acids: CASSPRRGVTGELFF. This chain links TRBV12-3 or TRBV12-4 with TRBJ2-2; weak D call: TRBD2 (6 bases). Trimming took 5 bases from V and 5 from J, leaving 15 bases between them. This CDR3 is 15 amino acids long.

The chain links TRBV20-1 to TRBJ1-2; D gene unclear. V was trimmed by 6 bases and J by 6 bases, leaving 14 bases between them. Germline values: CDR1 DFQATT, CDR2 SNEGSKA (reference sequence). The CDR3 is 12 amino acids. CDR3: CSAGGYGHGYTF. In DNA, the CDR3 is TGCAGTGCCGGTGGGTACGGCCATGGCTACACCTTC.

V is TRBV7-9 and J is TRBJ1-2, with D unclear. The V gene's germline CDR1 is SEHNR and CDR2 FQNEAQ (reference sequence). The length of the CDR3 is 14 residues. Trimming took off 0 bases at V and 7 bases at J, with 12 bases between the two ends. The CDR3 reads CASSLAPPVGGYTF. In DNA, the CDR3 is TGTGCCAGCAGCTTAGCGCCGCCAGTTGGTGGCTACACCTTC.

The sample holds a few counts of this clonotype. The J gene is TRBJ2-5, the V gene TRBV7-9; D is uncertain. Germline-derived CDR1 and CDR2 are SEHNR and FQNEAQ (reference sequence). Trimming shortened V by 5 bases and J by 6 bases, and 7 bases separated the two germline ends. CDR3 length equals 11 residues. CDR3 DNA sequence: TGTGCCAGCAGCAGGGCCCAGACCCAGTACTTC. Protein sequence: CASSRAQTQYF.